Presented here are 5 T cell receptor beta chains from one specimen sequenced in a study of T cell responses to AZD1222 COVID-19 vaccine. The protocol was immunoSEQ multiplex PCR, while the TCRdb copy is restricted to in-frame clones and leaves out a portion. In the table there are over 150,000 clones, about 93% of which are singletons. Sequenced material: peripheral blood, taken 28 days after the second AZD1222 dose. These receptor sequences come from an adult who received the AZD1222 COVID-19 vaccine.

This chain connects TRBV15 to TRBJ1-2; D remains unclear. The CDR3 sequence is 14 residues long. V was trimmed by 5 bases and J by 2 bases, leaving 12 bases between them. Per the germline V gene, CDR1 is LNHNV and CDR2 is YYDKDF (reference sequence). CDR3: CATSEAAGNYGYTF. Here the CDR3 DNA reads TGTGCCACCAGCGAGGCGGCCGGGAACTATGGCTACACCTTC.

The rearrangement uses TRBV6-5 and TRBJ2-6, with 8 bases lining up with TRBD2. The CDR3 runs to 15 residues. Unmatched junction bases numbered 10, after V lost 11 bases and J lost 4 bases. CDR1 MNHEY and CDR2 SVGAGI come from the germline V gene. In DNA form, the CDR3 reads TGTGCCGCTTCGGGGGGGGCGGCGGGGGCCAACGTCCTGACTTTC. As protein: CAASGGAAGANVLTF.

This chain joins TRBV3-1 (or the pseudogene TRBV3-2) and TRBJ2-3, with D maybe TRBD1 (6 bases). This CDR3 has 14 amino acids. The V end lost 3 bases, the J end lost 1 base, and 8 bases lay between the germline ends. Germline CDR1 and CDR2: LGHDT and YNNKEL (reference sequence). The chain's CDR3 is CASSHEGGTDTQYF. The DNA of the CDR3 is TGTGCCAGCAGCCACGAGGGGGGCACAGATACGCAGTATTTT.

DNA for the CDR3: TGTGCCATCAGTACATCCCAGGGAGTAGTGGAGCAGTTCTTC. As protein: CAISTSQGVVEQFF. The gene calls are TRBV10-3 and TRBJ2-1, with D perhaps assigned TRBD1 or TRBD2 (5 bases each). The germline V gene encodes CDR1 ENHRY and CDR2 SYGVKD. V lost 5 bases and J 10 bases, leaving 18 bases between the germline ends. This CDR3 contains 14 residues.

Details on this clone: Compared with germline, one end of the junction differs, possibly owing to a read error. V usage is TRBV11-2 and J usage is TRBJ2-3, with 12 bases identical to TRBD2. The CDR3 has 15 amino acids. CDR1 SGHAT and CDR2 FQNNGV come from the germline V gene. CDR3 nucleotides: TGTGCCAGCAGCTTAGCGGGACTAGCGGGTTTACCCCCGGCTTTT. This sequence encodes CASSLAGLAGLPPAF.